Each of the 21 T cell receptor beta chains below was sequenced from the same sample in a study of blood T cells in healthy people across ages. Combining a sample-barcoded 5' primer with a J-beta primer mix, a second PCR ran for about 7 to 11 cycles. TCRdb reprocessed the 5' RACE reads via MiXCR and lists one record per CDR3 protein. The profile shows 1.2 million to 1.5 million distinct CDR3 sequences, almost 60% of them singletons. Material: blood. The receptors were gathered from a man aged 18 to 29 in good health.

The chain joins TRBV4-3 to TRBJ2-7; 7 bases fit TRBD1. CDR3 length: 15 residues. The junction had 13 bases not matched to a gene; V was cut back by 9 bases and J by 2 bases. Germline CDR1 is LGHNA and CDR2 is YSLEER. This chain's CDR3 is CASWPGGRETYEQYF. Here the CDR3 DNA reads TGCGCCAGTTGGCCAGGGGGAAGGGAAACCTACGAGCAGTACTTC.

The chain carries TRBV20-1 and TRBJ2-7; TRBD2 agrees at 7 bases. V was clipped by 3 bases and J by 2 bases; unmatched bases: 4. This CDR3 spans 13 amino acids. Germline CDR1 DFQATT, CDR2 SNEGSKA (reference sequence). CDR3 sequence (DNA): TGCAGTGCTAGGTTCGGGGGGACCTACGAGCAGTACTTC. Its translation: CSARFGGTYEQYF.

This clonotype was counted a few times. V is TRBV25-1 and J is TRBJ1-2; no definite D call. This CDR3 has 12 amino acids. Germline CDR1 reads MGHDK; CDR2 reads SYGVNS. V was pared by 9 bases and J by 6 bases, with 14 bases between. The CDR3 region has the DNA TGTGCCAGTAACAGCAAAGACCATGGCTACACCTTC. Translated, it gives CASNSKDHGYTF.

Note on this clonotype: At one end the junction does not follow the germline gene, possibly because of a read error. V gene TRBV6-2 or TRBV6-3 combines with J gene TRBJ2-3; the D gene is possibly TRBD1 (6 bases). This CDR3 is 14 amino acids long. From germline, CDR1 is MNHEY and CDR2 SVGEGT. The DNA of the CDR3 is TGTGCCTGCAGTTACGGGACACTGGGACGGAGCCAGTATTTT. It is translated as CACSYGTLGRSQYF.

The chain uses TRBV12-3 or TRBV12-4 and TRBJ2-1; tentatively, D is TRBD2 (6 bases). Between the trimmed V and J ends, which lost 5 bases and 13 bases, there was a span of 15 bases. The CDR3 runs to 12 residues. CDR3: CASSQTRDFQFF. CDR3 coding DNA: TGTGCCAGCAGTCAAACCCGGGACTTTCAGTTCTTC.

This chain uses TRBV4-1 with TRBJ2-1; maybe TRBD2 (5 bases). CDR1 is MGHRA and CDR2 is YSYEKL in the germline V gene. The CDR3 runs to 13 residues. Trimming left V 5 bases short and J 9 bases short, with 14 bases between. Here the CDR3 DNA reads TGCGCCAGCAGCGGTGAGGGTTTTGTTGAGCAGTTCTTC. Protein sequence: CASSGEGFVEQFF.

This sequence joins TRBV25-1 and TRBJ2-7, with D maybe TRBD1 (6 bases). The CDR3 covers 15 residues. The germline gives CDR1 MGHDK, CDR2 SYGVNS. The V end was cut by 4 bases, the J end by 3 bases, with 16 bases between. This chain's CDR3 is CASSGFRDTHYEQYF. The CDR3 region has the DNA TGTGCCAGCAGTGGTTTCCGGGACACCCACTACGAGCAGTACTTC.

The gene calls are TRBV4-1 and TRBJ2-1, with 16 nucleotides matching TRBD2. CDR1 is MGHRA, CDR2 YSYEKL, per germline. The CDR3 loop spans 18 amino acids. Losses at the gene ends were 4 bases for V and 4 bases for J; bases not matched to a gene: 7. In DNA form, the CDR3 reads TGCGCCAGCAGCCTTTTAGGGACTAGCGGGGGGGGTTACAATGAGCAGTTCTTC. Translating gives CASSLLGTSGGGYNEQFF.

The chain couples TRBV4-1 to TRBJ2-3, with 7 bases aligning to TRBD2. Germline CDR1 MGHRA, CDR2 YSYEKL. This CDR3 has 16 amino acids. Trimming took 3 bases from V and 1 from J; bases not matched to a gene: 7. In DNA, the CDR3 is TGCGCCAGCAGCCACGTACGACTAGCTGGCACAGATACGCAGTATTTT. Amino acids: CASSHVRLAGTDTQYF.

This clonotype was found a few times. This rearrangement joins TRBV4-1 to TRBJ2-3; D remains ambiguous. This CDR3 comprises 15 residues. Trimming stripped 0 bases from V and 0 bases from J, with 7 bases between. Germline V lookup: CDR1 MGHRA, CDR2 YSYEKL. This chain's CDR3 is CASSQEGRSTDTQYF. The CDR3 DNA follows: TGCGCCAGCAGCCAAGAGGGCAGGAGCACAGATACGCAGTATTTT.

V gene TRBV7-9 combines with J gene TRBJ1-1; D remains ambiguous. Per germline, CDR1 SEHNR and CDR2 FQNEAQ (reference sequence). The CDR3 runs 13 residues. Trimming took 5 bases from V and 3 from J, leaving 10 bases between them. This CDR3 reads CASSVFGDTEAFF. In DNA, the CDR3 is TGTGCCAGCAGCGTCTTTGGGGACACTGAAGCTTTCTTT.

This CDR3 reads CASREGEFSYNEQFF. The CDR3 region has the DNA TGTGCCAGCAGAGAGGGGGAATTTTCCTACAATGAGCAGTTCTTC. The V call is TRBV2, the J call TRBJ2-1; perhaps TRBD1 as D (6 bases). Germline CDR1 reads SNHLY; CDR2 reads FYNNEI. The CDR3 runs to 15 residues. The V end lost 6 bases, the J end lost 1 base, and 13 bases lay between the germline ends.

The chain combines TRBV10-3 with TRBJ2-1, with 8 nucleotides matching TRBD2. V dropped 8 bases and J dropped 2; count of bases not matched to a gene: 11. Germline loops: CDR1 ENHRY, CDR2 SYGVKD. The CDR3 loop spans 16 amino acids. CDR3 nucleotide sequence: TGTGCCATCGCGGTTAGTAGCGGGACCACCTACAATGAGCAGTTCTTC. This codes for CAIAVSSGTTYNEQFF.

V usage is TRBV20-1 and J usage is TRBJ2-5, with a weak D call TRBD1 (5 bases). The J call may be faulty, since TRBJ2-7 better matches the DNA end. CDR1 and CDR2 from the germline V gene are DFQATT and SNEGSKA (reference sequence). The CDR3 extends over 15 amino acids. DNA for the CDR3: TGCAGTGCTAGTTCTGACAGCCATAGCTCCTACGAGCAGTACTTC. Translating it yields CSASSDSHSSYEQYF.

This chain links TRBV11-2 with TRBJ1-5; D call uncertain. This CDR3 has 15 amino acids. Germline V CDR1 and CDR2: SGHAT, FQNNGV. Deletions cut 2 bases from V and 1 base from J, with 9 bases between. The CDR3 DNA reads TGTGCCAGCAGCTTAACCTCAGGAAGCAATCAGCCCCAGCATTTT. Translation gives CASSLTSGSNQPQHF.

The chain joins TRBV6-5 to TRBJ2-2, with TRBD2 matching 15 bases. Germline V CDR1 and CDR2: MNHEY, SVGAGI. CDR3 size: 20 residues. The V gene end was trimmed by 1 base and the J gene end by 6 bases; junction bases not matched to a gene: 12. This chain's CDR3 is CASSYFGLAGGLSPPGELFF. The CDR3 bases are TGTGCCAGCAGTTACTTTGGACTAGCGGGAGGGCTCTCCCCCCCCGGGGAGCTGTTTTTT.

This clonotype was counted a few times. The CDR3 loop reads CSLYMNTEAFF. In nucleotides, the CDR3 is TGCAGCCTTTACATGAACACTGAAGCTTTCTTT. The V call is TRBV29-1, the J call TRBJ1-1; no reliable D call. The CDR3 is made up of 11 amino acids. Trimming cost V 8 bases and J 0 bases, with 7 bases left between them. Germline V gene sequence: CDR1 SQVTM, CDR2 ANQGSEA.

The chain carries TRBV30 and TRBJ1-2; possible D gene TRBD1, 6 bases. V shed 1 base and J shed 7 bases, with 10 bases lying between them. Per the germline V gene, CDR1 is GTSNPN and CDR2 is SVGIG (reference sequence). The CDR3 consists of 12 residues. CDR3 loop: CAWSGGASGYTF. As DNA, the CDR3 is TGTGCCTGGAGTGGGGGGGCATCTGGCTACACCTTC.

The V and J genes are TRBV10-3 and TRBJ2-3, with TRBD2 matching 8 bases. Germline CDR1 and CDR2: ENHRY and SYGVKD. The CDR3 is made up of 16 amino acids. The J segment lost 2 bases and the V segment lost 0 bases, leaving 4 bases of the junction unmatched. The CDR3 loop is CAISESLADPTDTQYF. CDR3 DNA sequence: TGTGCCATCAGTGAGTCACTAGCGGACCCCACAGATACGCAGTATTTT.

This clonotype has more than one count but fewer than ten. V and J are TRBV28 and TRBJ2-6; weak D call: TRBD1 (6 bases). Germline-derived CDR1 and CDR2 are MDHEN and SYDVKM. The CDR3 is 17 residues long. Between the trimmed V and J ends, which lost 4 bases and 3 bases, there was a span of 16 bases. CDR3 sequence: CASSSDRFLFGANVLTF. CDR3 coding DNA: TGTGCCAGCAGTTCCGACAGGTTTCTCTTTGGGGCCAACGTCCTGACTTTC.

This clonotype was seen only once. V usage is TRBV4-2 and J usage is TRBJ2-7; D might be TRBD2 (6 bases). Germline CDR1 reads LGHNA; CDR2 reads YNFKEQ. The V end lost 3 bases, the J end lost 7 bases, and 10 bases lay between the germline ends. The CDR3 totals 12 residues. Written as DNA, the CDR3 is TGTGCCAGCAGCCATGCGGGGCGGGAGCAGTACTTC. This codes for CASSHAGREQYF.